This TCR beta chain was identified in a study of cytomegalovirus exposure and HLA in healthy donors. General study findings and limits: The classifier reportedly diagnosed cytomegalovirus status with high sensitivity and specificity. Clusters of TCRs from the first cohort tended to co-occur in the roughly 120 validation repertoires (as a later analysis found).

Germline V gene lookup returns CDR1 MNHEY and CDR2 SMNVEV (reference sequence). V dropped 3 bases and J dropped 7 bases, with 12 bases sitting between them. The CDR3 is 14 amino acids. Profiled with immunoSEQ multiplex PCR; TCRdb holds only in-frame clones, not every one. The sample consists of some 67,000 clones, less than 95% of them appearing once. A word on this clone: Its specificity is not known.

The chain couples TRBV27 to TRBJ2-2, with a tentative D call TRBD2 (7 bases). The receptor was derived from a young woman in good health and CMV-seronegative. Sequenced sample: PBMCs. The CDR3 DNA is TGTGCCAGCAGTTTTGGGGGGGGCGTCGGGGAGCTGTTTTTT. Residues: CASSFGGGVGELFF.